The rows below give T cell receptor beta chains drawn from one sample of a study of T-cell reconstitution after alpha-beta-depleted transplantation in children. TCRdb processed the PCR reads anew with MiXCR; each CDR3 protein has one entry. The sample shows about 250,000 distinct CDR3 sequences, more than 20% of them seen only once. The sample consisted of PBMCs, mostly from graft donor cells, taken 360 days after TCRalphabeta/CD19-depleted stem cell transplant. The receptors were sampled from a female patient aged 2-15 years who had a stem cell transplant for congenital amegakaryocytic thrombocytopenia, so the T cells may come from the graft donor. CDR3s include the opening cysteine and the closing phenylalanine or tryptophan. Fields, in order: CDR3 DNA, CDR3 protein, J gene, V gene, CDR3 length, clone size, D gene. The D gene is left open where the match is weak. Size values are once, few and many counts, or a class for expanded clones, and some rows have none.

cdr3_nt: TGTGCCATCAGTGAATCTTTCACACAGGGGTACAATGAGCAGTTCTTC
cdr3_aa: CAISESFTQGYNEQFF
j_call: TRBJ2-1
v_call: TRBV10-3
cdr3_length: 16
clone_size: few
d_call: TRBD1

cdr3_nt: TGTGCCAGCAGCCAGGCTTACAGAAATCAAGAGACCCAGTACTTC
cdr3_aa: CASSQAYRNQETQYF
j_call: TRBJ2-5
v_call: TRBV3-1
cdr3_length: 15
clone_size: few
d_call: -

cdr3_nt: TGTGCCAGCAGCCCCCGGGCGGGAGGTGGGAATGAGCAGTTCTTC
cdr3_aa: CASSPRAGGGNEQFF
j_call: TRBJ2-1
v_call: TRBV6-7
cdr3_length: 15
clone_size: -
d_call: TRBD2

cdr3_nt: TGTGCCAGCAGCAGAAGGTCCTTGGGTCCCACCGGGGAGCTGTTTTTT
cdr3_aa: CASSRRSLGPTGELFF
j_call: TRBJ2-2
v_call: TRBV7-8
cdr3_length: 16
clone_size: -
d_call: -

cdr3_nt: TGTGCCAGCAGCGACAATAGCGTCCCCAGCCGCTGGGGGTACGAGCAGTACTTC
cdr3_aa: CASSDNSVPSRWGYEQYF
j_call: TRBJ2-7
v_call: TRBV4-2
cdr3_length: 18
clone_size: -
d_call: -

cdr3_nt: TGTGCCAGCTCACCGCCTGGGGCGGGGTACAATGAGCAGTTCTTC
cdr3_aa: CASSPPGAGYNEQFF
j_call: TRBJ2-1
v_call: TRBV18
cdr3_length: 15
clone_size: -
d_call: -

cdr3_nt: TGCGCCAGCAGCTTGTTTTCAGACTCTGGAAACACCATATATTTT
cdr3_aa: CASSLFSDSGNTIYF
j_call: TRBJ1-3
v_call: TRBV5-1
cdr3_length: 15
clone_size: few
d_call: -

cdr3_nt: TGTGCCAGCCTCACTTCCTCTGGGGCCAACGTCCTGACTTTC
cdr3_aa: CASLTSSGANVLTF
j_call: TRBJ2-6
v_call: TRBV28
cdr3_length: 14
clone_size: -
d_call: -

cdr3_nt: TGTGCCACCAGTGATCCTGGGATCGCGGATACGCAGTATTTT
cdr3_aa: CATSDPGIADTQYF
j_call: TRBJ2-3
v_call: TRBV24-1
cdr3_length: 14
clone_size: few
d_call: -

cdr3_nt: TGTGCCAGCAGTTTAGGACTAGCGGGAGGTCGTTCGTACGAGCAGTACTTC
cdr3_aa: CASSLGLAGGRSYEQYF
j_call: TRBJ2-7
v_call: TRBV12-3/TRBV12-4
cdr3_length: 17
clone_size: few
d_call: TRBD2

cdr3_nt: TGTGCCAGCAGAGTCCTACCGGGACTAGCGTGGATCGAGCAGTACTTC
cdr3_aa: CASRVLPGLAWIEQYF
j_call: TRBJ2-7
v_call: TRBV6-1
cdr3_length: 16
clone_size: -
d_call: TRBD2

cdr3_nt: TGTGCCAGCAGCCCGCGGCGGGGACAAACCGAGGGCCTTTACGAGCAGTACTTC
cdr3_aa: CASSPRRGQTEGLYEQYF
j_call: TRBJ2-7
v_call: TRBV7-6
cdr3_length: 18
clone_size: -
d_call: -

cdr3_nt: TGTGCCACCCTAGCGGGATCTTACGAGCAGTACTTC
cdr3_aa: CATLAGSYEQYF
j_call: TRBJ2-7
v_call: TRBV10-3
cdr3_length: 12
clone_size: few
d_call: TRBD2

cdr3_nt: TGCAGCGCAGATGACAGGGGGCGACCGGCTTTCTTT
cdr3_aa: CSADDRGRPAFF
j_call: TRBJ1-1
v_call: TRBV29-1
cdr3_length: 12
clone_size: -
d_call: TRBD1

cdr3_nt: TGTGCCACCAGCAAAGCTGGGAGCGGCAATGAGCAGTTCTTC
cdr3_aa: CATSKAGSGNEQFF
j_call: TRBJ2-1
v_call: TRBV15
cdr3_length: 14
clone_size: few
d_call: -

cdr3_nt: TGTGCCAGCAGTTCAAATACAGAGCTCTATAGCAATCAGCCCCAGCATTTT
cdr3_aa: CASSSNTELYSNQPQHF
j_call: TRBJ1-5
v_call: TRBV11-3
cdr3_length: 17
clone_size: -
d_call: -

cdr3_nt: TGTGCCAGCAGCTTCCCGGGCGGCCAGCGGAGCTCCTACAATGAGCAGTTCTTC
cdr3_aa: CASSFPGGQRSSYNEQFF
j_call: TRBJ2-1
v_call: TRBV11-1
cdr3_length: 18
clone_size: -
d_call: -

cdr3_nt: TGCAGTGCTAGCTACGCGGCGGCCAAATTTAGCACAGATACGCAGTATTTT
cdr3_aa: CSASYAAAKFSTDTQYF
j_call: TRBJ2-3
v_call: TRBV20-1
cdr3_length: 17
clone_size: few
d_call: -

cdr3_nt: TGCAGTGCTAGTCTGGACAGCACCTACGAGCAGTACTTC
cdr3_aa: CSASLDSTYEQYF
j_call: TRBJ2-7
v_call: TRBV20-1
cdr3_length: 13
clone_size: -
d_call: -

cdr3_nt: TGTGCCAGCCACATGGCGGGAGCCCTCCACACCGGGGAGCTGTTTTTT
cdr3_aa: CASHMAGALHTGELFF
j_call: TRBJ2-2
v_call: TRBV7-9
cdr3_length: 16
clone_size: few
d_call: TRBD2

cdr3_nt: TGTGTCAGCAGCCAAGTGGCCCTCACTAGCGGGAGGGACAATGAGCAGTTCTTC
cdr3_aa: CVSSQVALTSGRDNEQFF
j_call: TRBJ2-1
v_call: TRBV3-1
cdr3_length: 18
clone_size: few
d_call: TRBD2

cdr3_nt: TGTGCCACCAGTGATCGGGGGGCCTTCGACAATGAGCAGTTCTTC
cdr3_aa: CATSDRGAFDNEQFF
j_call: TRBJ2-1
v_call: TRBV24-1
cdr3_length: 15
clone_size: many
d_call: -

cdr3_nt: TGTGCCAGCAGTACTACGAGGACAGGGTATAATCAGCCCCAGAATTTT
cdr3_aa: CASSTTRTGYNQPQNF
j_call: TRBJ1-5
v_call: TRBV28
cdr3_length: 16
clone_size: -
d_call: TRBD1

cdr3_nt: TGCAGTGGGCCCGATAGCGGGCGGGCAGATACGCAGTATTTT
cdr3_aa: CSGPDSGRADTQYF
j_call: TRBJ2-3
v_call: TRBV20-1
cdr3_length: 14
clone_size: few
d_call: TRBD2

cdr3_nt: TGTGCCAGCAGTTTGGGGACTAGCTACGAGCAGTACTTC
cdr3_aa: CASSLGTSYEQYF
j_call: TRBJ2-7
v_call: TRBV12-3/TRBV12-4
cdr3_length: 13
clone_size: many
d_call: TRBD2